The T cell receptor beta chain described here comes from a study of CD8 T cells in ankylosing spondylitis. Study results and caveats: Those disease-linked clones were CD8+; they were also relatively rare in peripheral blood. A number of the motif variants had already been described in reactive arthritis synovial fluid and blood. Ankylosing spondylitis blood seemed to carry a telltale TCR beta motif made of roughly 8 highly homologous variants.

Concerning this clonotype itself: Its antigen is still unknown.

Molecular-barcoded quantitative 5'-RACE produced these TCR beta libraries. TCRdb recomputed calls from the 5' RACE reads with MiXCR, one row per CDR3 protein. The top ten clones hold roughly 16% of a sample with about 160,000 distinct CDR3 sequences, approximately 9% of them seen once. Sequencing was carried out using blood, either unsorted or a sorted T cell fraction (not recorded which). The sequence came from a female donor with ankylosing spondylitis or in good health (not recorded which).

CDR3: CAWSVLSVGSEQYF. For the CDR3, the DNA is TGTGCCTGGAGTGTACTCTCTGTGGGAAGCGAGCAGTACTTC. The chain is built from TRBV30 and TRBJ2-7; D gene unclear. Per the germline V gene, CDR1 is GTSNPN and CDR2 is SVGIG (reference sequence). CDR3 size: 14 residues. Trimming stripped 0 bases from V and 6 bases from J, with 15 bases between.